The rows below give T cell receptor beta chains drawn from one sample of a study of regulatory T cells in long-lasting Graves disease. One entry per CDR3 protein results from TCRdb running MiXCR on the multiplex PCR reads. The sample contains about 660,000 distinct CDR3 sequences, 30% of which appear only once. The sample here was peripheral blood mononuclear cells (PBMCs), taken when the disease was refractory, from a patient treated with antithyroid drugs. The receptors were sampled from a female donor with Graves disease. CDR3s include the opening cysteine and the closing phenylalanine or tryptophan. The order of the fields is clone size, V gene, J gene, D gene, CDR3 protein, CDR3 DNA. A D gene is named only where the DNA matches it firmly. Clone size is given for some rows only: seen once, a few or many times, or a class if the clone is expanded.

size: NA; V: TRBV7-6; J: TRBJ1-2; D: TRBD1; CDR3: CASSSAGTGVYGYTF; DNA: TGTGCCAGCAGCTCCGCCGGGACAGGGGTCTATGGCTACACCTTC
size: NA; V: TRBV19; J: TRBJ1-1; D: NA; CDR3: CASKSTGEAFF; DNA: TGTGCCAGTAAGTCCACAGGGGAAGCTTTCTTT
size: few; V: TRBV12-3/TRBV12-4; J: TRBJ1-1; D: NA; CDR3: CASSNTDLTGYTEAFF; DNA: TGTGCCAGCAGTAATACTGACTTGACCGGATACACTGAAGCTTTCTTT
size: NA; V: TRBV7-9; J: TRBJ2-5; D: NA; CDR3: CASSPLSGGQETQYF; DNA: TGTGCCAGCAGCCCCCTTAGTGGGGGTCAAGAGACCCAGTACTTC
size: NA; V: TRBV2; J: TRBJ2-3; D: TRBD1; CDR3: CASRYGQGTDTQYF; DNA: TGTGCCAGCAGATATGGACAGGGAACAGATACGCAGTATTTT
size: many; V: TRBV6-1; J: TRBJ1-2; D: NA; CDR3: CASTLLGDGYTF; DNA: TGTGCCAGCACCCTCCTTGGTGATGGCTACACCTTC
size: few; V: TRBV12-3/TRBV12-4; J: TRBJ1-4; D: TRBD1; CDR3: CASSRDSSANEKLFF; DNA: TGTGCCAGCAGTCGGGACAGTTCGGCTAATGAAAAACTGTTTTTT
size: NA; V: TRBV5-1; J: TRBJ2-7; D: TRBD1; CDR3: CASSDRTGGSYEQYF; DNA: TGCGCCAGCAGTGACCGGACAGGGGGCTCCTACGAGCAGTACTTC
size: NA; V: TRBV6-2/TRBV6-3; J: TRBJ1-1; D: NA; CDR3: CASSYSLPGTNTEAFF; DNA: TGTGCCAGCAGTTACTCGCTCCCGGGGACGAACACTGAAGCTTTCTTT
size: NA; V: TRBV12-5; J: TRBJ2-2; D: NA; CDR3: CASGLVQLNTGELFF; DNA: TGTGCTAGTGGTTTGGTACAACTTAACACCGGGGAGCTGTTTTTT
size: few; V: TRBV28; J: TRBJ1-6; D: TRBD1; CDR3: CASSSWASPSRGSLHF; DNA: TGTGCCAGCAGTTCCTGGGCATCACCCAGCAGGGGGTCCCTCCACTTT
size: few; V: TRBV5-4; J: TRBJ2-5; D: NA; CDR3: CASSPDVGRGQETQYF; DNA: TGTGCCAGCAGCCCGGACGTAGGGAGAGGGCAAGAGACCCAGTACTTC
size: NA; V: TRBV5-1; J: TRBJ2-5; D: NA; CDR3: CASSFRDAKETQYF; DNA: TGCGCCAGCAGCTTCAGGGATGCGAAGGAGACCCAGTACTTC
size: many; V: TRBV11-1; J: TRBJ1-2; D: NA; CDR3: CASTLYDGDGYTF; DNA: TGTGCCAGCACACTTTATGACGGTGATGGCTACACCTTC
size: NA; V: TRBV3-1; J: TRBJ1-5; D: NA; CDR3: CASSQDYDQPQHF; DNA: TGTGCCAGCAGCCAAGATTACGATCAGCCCCAGCATTTT
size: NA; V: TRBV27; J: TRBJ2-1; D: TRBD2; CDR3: CASSPSNPSSRGRAILIAGEQFF; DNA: TGTGCCAGCAGTCCATCCAACCCATCAAGTCGAGGGAGGGCCATATTAATAGCTGGTGAGCAGTTCTTC
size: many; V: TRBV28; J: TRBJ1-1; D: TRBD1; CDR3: CASSFWDRWNTEAFF; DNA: TGTGCCAGCAGTTTTTGGGACAGGTGGAACACTGAAGCTTTCTTT
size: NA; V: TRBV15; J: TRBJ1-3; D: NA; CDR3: CATSRRAPRGNTIYF; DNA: TGTGCCACCAGCAGACGGGCCCCCCGAGGAAACACCATATATTTT
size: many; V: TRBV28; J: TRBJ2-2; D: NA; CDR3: CASSPPWGTLNTGELFF; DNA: TGTGCCAGCAGTCCTCCCTGGGGCACGCTGAACACCGGGGAGCTGTTTTTT
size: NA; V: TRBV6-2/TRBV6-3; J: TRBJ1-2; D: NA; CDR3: CASSLPGRNYGYTF; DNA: TGTGCCAGCAGTTTACCCGGCCGTAACTATGGCTACACCTTC
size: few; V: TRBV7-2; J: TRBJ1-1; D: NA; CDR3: CASSQEGRANEAFF; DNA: TGTGCCAGCAGTCAAGAGGGCAGGGCGAATGAAGCTTTCTTT
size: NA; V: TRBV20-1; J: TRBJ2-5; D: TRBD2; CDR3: CSASVSGGTQYF; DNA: TGCAGTGCTAGCGTGTCGGGAGGGACCCAGTACTTC
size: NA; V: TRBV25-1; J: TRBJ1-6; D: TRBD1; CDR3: CASSEYATGGLPLHF; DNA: TGTGCCAGCAGTGAATATGCGACAGGGGGTCTCCCCCTCCACTTT
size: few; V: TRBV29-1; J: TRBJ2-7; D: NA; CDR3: CSVEGGRGPVYEQYF; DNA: TGCAGCGTTGAGGGCGGAAGGGGTCCTGTCTACGAGCAGTACTTC
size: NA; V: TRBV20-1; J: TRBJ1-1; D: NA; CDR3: CSARNKGRWTEAFF; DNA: TGCAGTGCTAGAAATAAGGGGCGATGGACTGAAGCTTTCTTT
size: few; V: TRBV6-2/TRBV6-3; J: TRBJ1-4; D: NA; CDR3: CASSYKGGHLGEKLFF; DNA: TGTGCCAGCAGTTACAAGGGCGGCCATCTTGGGGAAAAACTGTTTTTT
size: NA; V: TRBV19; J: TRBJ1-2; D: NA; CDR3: CASSIVGPYGYTF; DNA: TGTGCCAGTAGTATAGTGGGACCCTATGGCTACACCTTC
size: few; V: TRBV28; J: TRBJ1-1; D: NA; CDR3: CASSFRFVTAEAFF; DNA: TGTGCCAGCAGCTTCCGGTTCGTGACAGCTGAAGCTTTCTTT
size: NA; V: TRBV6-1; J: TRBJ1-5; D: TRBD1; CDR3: CASRKTGGISNQPQHF; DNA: TGTGCCAGCAGGAAGACAGGGGGTATCAGCAATCAGCCCCAGCATTTT
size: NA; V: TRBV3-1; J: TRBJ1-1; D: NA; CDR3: CASSPPFVNTEAFF; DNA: TGTGCCAGCAGCCCCCCGTTTGTGAACACTGAAGCTTTCTTT
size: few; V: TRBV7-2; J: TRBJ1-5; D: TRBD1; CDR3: CASSSMTGRNQPQHF; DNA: TGTGCCAGCAGCTCGATGACAGGGCGCAATCAGCCCCAGCATTTT
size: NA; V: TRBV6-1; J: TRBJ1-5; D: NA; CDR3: CASGENQPQHF; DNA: TGTGCCAGCGGAGAGAATCAGCCCCAGCATTTT
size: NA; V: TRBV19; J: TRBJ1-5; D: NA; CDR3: CASSMTAQAVQPQHF; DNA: TGTGCCAGTAGTATGACGGCACAGGCGGTACAGCCCCAGCATTTT
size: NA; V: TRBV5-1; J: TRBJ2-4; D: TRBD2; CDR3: CASSPTGGGLAKNIQYF; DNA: TGTGCCAGCAGCCCGACGGGGGGGGGCTTGGCCAAAAACATTCAGTACTTC
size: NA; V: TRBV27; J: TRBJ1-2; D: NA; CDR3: CASTSLGGTAYGYTF; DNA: TGTGCCAGCACCTCGTTGGGGGGGACCGCCTATGGCTACACCTTC
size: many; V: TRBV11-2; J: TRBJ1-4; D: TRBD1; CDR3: CASRGTAGEEKLFF; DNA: TGTGCCAGCAGGGGGACAGCCGGAGAGGAAAAACTGTTTTTT
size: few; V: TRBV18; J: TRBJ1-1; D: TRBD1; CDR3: CASSPTQGIGAEAFF; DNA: TGTGCCAGCTCACCTACACAGGGGATAGGCGCTGAAGCTTTCTTT
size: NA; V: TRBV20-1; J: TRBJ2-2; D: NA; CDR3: CSARDAGVGELFF; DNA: TGCAGTGCTAGAGATGCCGGGGTCGGGGAGCTGTTTTTT
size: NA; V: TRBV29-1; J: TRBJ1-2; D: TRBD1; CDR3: CSVDGTATLRGYTF; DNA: TGCAGCGTAGATGGGACAGCTACGTTAAGGGGCTACACCTTC
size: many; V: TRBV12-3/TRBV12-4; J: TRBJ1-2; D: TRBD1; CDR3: CASSLGTGGYGYTF; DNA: TGTGCCAGCAGTTTAGGGACAGGGGGCTATGGCTACACCTTC
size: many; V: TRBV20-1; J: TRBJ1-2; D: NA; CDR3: CSATDDGYGYTF; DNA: TGCAGTGCTACGGATGACGGCTATGGCTACACCTTC
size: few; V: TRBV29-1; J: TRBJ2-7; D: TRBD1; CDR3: CSATPGQGNSYEQYF; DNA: TGCAGCGCCACCCCGGGACAGGGGAACTCCTACGAGCAGTACTTC
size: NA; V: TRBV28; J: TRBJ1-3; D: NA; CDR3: CASSVTGLGNTIYF; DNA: TGTGCCAGCAGTGTTACAGGGCTTGGAAACACCATATATTTT
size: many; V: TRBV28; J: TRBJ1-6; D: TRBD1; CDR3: CASSMGTGSSPLHF; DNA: TGTGCCAGCAGTATGGGGACAGGGAGTTCACCCCTCCACTTT
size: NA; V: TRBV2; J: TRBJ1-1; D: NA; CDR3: CASTAGTEAFF; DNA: TGTGCCAGCACTGCTGGTACTGAAGCTTTCTTT
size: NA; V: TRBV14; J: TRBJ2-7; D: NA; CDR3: CASSQLGPHEQYF; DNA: TGTGCCAGCAGCCAACTTGGACCACACGAGCAGTACTTC
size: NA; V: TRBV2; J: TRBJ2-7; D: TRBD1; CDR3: CASEDRGNYEQCF; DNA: TGTGCCAGCGAGGACAGGGGCAACTACGAGCAGTGCTTC
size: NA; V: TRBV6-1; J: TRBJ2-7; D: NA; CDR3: CASIRERTSYEQYF; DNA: TGTGCCAGCATAAGGGAGAGGACTTCCTACGAGCAGTACTTC
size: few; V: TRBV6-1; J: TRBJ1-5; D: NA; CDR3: CASRLQGNQPQHF; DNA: TGTGCCAGCAGGCTACAGGGCAATCAGCCCCAGCATTTT
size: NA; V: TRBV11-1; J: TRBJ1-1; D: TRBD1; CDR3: CASSSDRGLTEAFF; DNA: TGTGCCAGCAGCTCGGACAGGGGGCTCACTGAAGCTTTCTTT
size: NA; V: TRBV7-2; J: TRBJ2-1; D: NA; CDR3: CASSLALREQFF; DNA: TGTGCCAGCAGCTTAGCATTGAGGGAGCAGTTCTTC
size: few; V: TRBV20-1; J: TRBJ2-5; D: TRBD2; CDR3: CSASRTSGSYETQYF; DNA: TGCAGTGCTTCCCGGACTAGCGGGAGTTACGAGACCCAGTACTTC
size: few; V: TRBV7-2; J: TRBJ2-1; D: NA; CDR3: CASSNRGRGTAYNEQFF; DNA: TGTGCCAGCAGCAACCGGGGTCGGGGGACAGCCTACAATGAGCAGTTCTTC
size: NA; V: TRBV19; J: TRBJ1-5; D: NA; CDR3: CASSILPAGNQPQHF; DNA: TGTGCCAGTAGTATTTTACCGGCAGGTAATCAGCCCCAGCATTTT
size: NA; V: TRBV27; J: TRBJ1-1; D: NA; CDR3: CASSYSSGSMNTEAFF; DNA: TGTGCCAGCAGTTACTCCTCAGGGTCAATGAACACTGAAGCTTTCTTT
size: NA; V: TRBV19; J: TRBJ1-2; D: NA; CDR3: CASSRVLGGDYGYTF; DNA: TGTGCCAGTAGTAGAGTCCTGGGGGGAGACTATGGCTACACCTTC